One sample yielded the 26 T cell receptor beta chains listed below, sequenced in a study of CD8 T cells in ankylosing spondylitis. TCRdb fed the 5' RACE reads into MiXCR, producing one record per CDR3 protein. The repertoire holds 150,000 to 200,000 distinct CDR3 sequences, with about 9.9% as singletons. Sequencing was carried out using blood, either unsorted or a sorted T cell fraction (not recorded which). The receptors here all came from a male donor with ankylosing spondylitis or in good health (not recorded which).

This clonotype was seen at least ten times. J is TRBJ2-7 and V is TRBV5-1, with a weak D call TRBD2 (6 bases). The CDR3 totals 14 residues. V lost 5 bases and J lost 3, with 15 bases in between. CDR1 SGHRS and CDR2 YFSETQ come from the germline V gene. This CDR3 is CASSEGGRIYEQYF. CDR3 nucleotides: TGCGCCAGCAGTGAAGGAGGGAGGATCTACGAGCAGTACTTC.

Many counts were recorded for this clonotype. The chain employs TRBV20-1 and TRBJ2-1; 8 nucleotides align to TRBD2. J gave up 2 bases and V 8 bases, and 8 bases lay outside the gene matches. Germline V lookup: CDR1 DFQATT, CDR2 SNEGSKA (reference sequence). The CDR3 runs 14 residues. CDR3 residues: CSTSPGLAYNEQFF. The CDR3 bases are TGCAGTACCAGCCCGGGACTAGCCTACAATGAGCAGTTCTTC.

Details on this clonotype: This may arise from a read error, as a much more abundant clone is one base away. The CDR3 nucleotides read TGTGCCAGCAGCGGGGATTCCTACGAGCGGTACTTC. Translating gives CASSGDSYERYF. V is TRBV3-1 and J is TRBJ2-7; D gene unclear. The CDR3 length is 12 residues. Per the germline V gene, CDR1 is LGHDT and CDR2 is YNNKEL (reference sequence).

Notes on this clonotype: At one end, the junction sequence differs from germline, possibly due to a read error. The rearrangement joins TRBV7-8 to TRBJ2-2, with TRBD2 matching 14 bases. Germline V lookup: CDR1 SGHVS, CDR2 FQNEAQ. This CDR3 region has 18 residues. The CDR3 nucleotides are TGTGTCAGCAGCTTAGTGGGACTAGCGGGAGATTTGGCCGGGGAGCTGTTTTTT. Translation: CVSSLVGLAGDLAGELFF. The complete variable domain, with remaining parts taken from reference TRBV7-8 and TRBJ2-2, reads GAGVSQSPRYKVAKRGQDVALRCDPISGHVSLFWYQQALGQGPEFLTYFQNEAQLDKSGLPSDRFFAERPEGSVSTLKIQRTQQEDSAVYLCVSSLVGLAGDLAGELFFGEGSRLTVL.

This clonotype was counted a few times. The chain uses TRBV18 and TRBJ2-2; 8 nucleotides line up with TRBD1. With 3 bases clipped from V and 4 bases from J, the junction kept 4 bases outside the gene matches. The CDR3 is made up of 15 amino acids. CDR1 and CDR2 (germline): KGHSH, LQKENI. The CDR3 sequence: CASSPGQASTGELFF. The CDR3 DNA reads TGTGCCAGCTCACCGGGACAGGCGAGCACCGGGGAGCTGTTTTTT.

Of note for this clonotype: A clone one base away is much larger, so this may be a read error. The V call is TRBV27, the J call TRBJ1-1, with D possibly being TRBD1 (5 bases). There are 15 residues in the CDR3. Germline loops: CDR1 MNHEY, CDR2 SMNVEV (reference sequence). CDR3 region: CVSSPRRDGPSEAFF. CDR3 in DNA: TGTGTCAGCAGTCCACGCCGGGACGGTCCGTCAGAAGCTTTCTTT.

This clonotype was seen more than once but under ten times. CDR3 DNA sequence: TGCAGTGCCACCCGGGGGCTAACTAGCACAGATACGCAGTATTTT. It specifies CSATRGLTSTDTQYF. This chain uses TRBV20-1 with TRBJ2-3; perhaps D is TRBD1 or TRBD2 (6 bases each). Trimming stripped 6 bases from V and 0 bases from J, with 16 bases between. Per germline, CDR1 DFQATT and CDR2 SNEGSKA (reference sequence). The CDR3 loop spans 15 amino acids.

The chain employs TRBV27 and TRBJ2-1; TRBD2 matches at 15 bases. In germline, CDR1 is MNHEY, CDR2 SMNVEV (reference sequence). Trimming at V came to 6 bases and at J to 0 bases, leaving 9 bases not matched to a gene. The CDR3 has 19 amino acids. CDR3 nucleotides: TGTGCCAGCAGGCCGCGGACTAGCGGGGGGGTAAGCTCCTACAATGAGCAGTTCTTC. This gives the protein CASRPRTSGGVSSYNEQFF.

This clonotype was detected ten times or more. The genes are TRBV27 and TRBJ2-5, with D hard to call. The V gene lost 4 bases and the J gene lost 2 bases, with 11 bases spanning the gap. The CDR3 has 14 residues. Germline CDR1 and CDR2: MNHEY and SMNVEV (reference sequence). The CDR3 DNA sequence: TGTGCCAGCAGTTCGGCCTTGACGCAAGAGACCCAGTACTTC. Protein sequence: CASSSALTQETQYF.

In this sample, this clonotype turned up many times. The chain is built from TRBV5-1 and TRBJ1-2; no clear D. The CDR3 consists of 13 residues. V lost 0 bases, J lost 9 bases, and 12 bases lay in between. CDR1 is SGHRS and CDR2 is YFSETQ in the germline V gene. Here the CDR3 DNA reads TGCGCCAGCAGCTTGGATACGACCATCAGCTACACCTTC. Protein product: CASSLDTTISYTF. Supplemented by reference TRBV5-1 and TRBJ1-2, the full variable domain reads KAGVTQTPRYLIKTRGQQVTLSCSPISGHRSVSWYQQTPGQGLQFLFEYFSETQRNKGNFPGRFSGRQFSNSRSEMNVSTLELGDSALYLCASSLDTTISYTFGSGTRLTVV.

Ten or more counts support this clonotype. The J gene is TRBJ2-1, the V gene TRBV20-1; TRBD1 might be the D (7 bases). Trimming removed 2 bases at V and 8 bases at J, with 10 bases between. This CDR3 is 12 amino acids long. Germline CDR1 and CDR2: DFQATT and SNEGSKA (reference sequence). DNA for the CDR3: TGCAGTGCTAGACGCAGGGGGGATGAGCAGTTCTTC. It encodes CSARRRGDEQFF.

CDR3 protein: CASSEQAKQFF. CDR3 bases: TGTGCCAGCAGTGAACAGGCTAAGCAGTTCTTC. The chain is built from TRBV6-1 and TRBJ2-1, with D unclear. From germline, CDR1 is MNHNS and CDR2 SASEGT. Between the trimmed V and J ends, which lost 2 bases and 11 bases, there was a span of 7 bases. This CDR3 has 11 residues.

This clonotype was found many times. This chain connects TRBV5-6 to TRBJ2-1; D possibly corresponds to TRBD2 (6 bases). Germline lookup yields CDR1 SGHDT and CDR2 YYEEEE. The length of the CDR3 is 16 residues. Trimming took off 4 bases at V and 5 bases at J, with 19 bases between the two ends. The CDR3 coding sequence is TGTGCCAGCAGCATGTCATATTCGCGGACTAACAATGAGCAGTTCTTC. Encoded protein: CASSMSYSRTNNEQFF.

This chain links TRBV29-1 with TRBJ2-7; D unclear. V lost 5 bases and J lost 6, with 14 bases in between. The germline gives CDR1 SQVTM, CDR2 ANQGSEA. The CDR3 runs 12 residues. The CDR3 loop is CSVRLALSEQYF. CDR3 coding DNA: TGCAGCGTTCGACTGGCCCTCTCCGAGCAGTACTTC.

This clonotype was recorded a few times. The CDR3 DNA reads TGTGCCAGTAGTCCCGGGGACAGGGGGCTCTATGGCTACACCTTC. This gives the protein CASSPGDRGLYGYTF. The chain has TRBV19 and TRBJ1-2, with 12 positions matching TRBD1. With V trimmed by 5 bases and J by 4 bases, 5 bases remained unmatched. The germline gives CDR1 LNHDA, CDR2 SQIVND (reference sequence). The length of the CDR3 is 15 residues.

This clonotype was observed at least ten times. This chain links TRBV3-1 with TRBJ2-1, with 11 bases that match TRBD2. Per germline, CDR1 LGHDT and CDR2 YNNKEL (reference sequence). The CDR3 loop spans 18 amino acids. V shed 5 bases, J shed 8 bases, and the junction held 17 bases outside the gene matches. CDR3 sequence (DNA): TGTGCCAGCAGCGGGTTGATAGCGGGGGGGCCCAAGCCTTATGAGCAGTTCTTC. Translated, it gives CASSGLIAGGPKPYEQFF.

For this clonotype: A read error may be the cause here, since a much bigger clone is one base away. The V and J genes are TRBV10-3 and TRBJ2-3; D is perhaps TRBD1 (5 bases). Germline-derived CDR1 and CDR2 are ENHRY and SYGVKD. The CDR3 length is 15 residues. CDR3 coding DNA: TGTGCCATCAATGAGTTTGGCCGTACAGGAGATACGCAGTATTTT. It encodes CAINEFGRTGDTQYF.

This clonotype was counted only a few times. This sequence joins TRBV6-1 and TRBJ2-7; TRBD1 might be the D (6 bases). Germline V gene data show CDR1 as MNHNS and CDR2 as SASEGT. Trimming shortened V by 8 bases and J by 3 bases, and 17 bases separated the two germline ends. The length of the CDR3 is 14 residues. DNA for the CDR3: TGTGCCAGCGGGGAAAGTCAGGGGATCTACGAGCAGTACTTC. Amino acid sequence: CASGESQGIYEQYF.

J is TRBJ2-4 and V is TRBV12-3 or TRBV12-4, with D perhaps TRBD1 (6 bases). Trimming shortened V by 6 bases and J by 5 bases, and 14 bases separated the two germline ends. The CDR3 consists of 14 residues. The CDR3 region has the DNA TGTGCCAGCAGGGACGGACAGAGCCAAAACATTCAGTACTTC. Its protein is CASRDGQSQNIQYF.

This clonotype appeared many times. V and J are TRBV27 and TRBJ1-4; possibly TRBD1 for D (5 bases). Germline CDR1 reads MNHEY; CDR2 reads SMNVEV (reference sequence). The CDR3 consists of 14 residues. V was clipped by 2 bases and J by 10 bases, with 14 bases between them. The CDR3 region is CASSLGRVEGKLFF. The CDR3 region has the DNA TGTGCCAGCAGTTTAGGCAGGGTGGAAGGAAAACTGTTTTTT.

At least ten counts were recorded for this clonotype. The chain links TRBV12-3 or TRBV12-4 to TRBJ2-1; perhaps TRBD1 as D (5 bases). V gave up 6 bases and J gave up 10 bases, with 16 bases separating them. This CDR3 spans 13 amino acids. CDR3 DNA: TGTGCCAGCAGAGAAGGGGCCTTTGACGAGCAGTTCTTC. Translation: CASREGAFDEQFF.

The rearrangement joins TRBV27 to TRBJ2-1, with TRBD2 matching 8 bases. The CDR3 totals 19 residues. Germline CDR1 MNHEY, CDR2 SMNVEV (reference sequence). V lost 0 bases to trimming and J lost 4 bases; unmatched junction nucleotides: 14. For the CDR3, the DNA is TGTGCCAGCAGTTTATCAAGAATGAGCGGGGGAGGACAGTACAATGAGCAGTTCTTC. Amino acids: CASSLSRMSGGGQYNEQFF.

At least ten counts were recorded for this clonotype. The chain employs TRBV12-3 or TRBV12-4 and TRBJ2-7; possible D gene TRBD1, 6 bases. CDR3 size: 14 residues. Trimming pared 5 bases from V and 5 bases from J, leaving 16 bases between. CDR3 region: CASSVTGIRNEQYF. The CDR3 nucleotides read TGTGCCAGCAGTGTCACAGGGATACGGAACGAGCAGTACTTC.

Here the CDR3 reads CASSLAGQPNTEAFF. The CDR3 nucleotides are TGCGCCAGCAGCTTGGCCGGGCAGCCGAACACTGAAGCTTTCTTT. The chain couples TRBV5-1 to TRBJ1-1, with D unclear. The CDR3 consists of 15 residues. Germline V gene data show CDR1 as SGHRS and CDR2 as YFSETQ. The V gene lost 0 bases and the J gene lost 1 base, with 10 bases spanning the gap.

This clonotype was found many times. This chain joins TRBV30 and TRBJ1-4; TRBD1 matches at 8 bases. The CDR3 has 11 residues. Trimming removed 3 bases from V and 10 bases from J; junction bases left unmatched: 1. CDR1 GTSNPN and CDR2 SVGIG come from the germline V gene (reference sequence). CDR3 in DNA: TGTGCCTGGAGCGACAGGGGAAAACTGTTTTTT. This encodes CAWSDRGKLFF.

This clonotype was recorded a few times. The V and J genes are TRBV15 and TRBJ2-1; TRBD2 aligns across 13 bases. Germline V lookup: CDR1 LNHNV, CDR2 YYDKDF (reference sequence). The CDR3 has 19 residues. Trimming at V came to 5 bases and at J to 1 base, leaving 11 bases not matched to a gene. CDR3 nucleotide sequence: TGTGCCACCAGCCGTCGACGGACTAGCGGGGGTAATTCCTACAATGAGCAGTTCTTC. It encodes CATSRRRTSGGNSYNEQFF.